One sample yielded the 23 T cell receptor beta chains listed below, sequenced in a study of early stage breast cancer tumors. Data came from immunoSEQ multiplex PCR; TCRdb stores just in-frame clones and leaves some out. The data hold about 11,000 clones, with around two thirds observed a single time. What was sequenced was breast tumor tissue. These receptors came from a person aged 40-50 years with breast cancer.

This clone has a single count. J is TRBJ2-5 and V is TRBV19, with D possibly TRBD1 on 5 matching bases. This CDR3 spans 14 amino acids. V shed 5 bases and J shed 5 bases, with 15 bases lying between them. Germline V gene lookup returns CDR1 LNHDA and CDR2 SQIVND (reference sequence). CDR3: CASSPGAGWETQYF. Here the CDR3 DNA reads TGTGCCAGTAGTCCTGGGGCCGGCTGGGAGACCCAGTACTTC.

The table lists this clone with a few counts. This chain joins TRBV11-2 and TRBJ1-5; D unresolved. The CDR3 loop spans 13 amino acids. Per germline, CDR1 SGHAT and CDR2 FQNNGV. The V end lost 0 bases, the J end lost 6 bases, and 6 bases lay between the germline ends. For the CDR3, the DNA is TGTGCCAGCAGCTTAGATCGGGGTCAGCCCCAGCATTTT. Encoded protein: CASSLDRGQPQHF.

The rearrangement links TRBV7-8 to TRBJ2-1; possibly TRBD1 or TRBD2 for D (5 bases each). From germline, CDR1 is SGHVS and CDR2 FQNEAQ. Deletions cut 7 bases from V and 2 bases from J, with 9 bases between. The CDR3 is made up of 13 amino acids. CDR3 amino acids: CASTGHPYNEQFF. The CDR3 region has the DNA TGTGCCAGCACGGGGCATCCCTACAATGAGCAGTTCTTC. Complete variable domain (other parts from reference TRBV7-8 and TRBJ2-1): GAGVSQSPRYKVAKRGQDVALRCDPISGHVSLFWYQQALGQGPEFLTYFQNEAQLDKSGLPSDRFFAERPEGSVSTLKIQRTQQEDSAVYLCASTGHPYNEQFFGPGTRLTVL.

This clone was observed a single time. The gene calls are TRBV7-2 and TRBJ1-4; D is unclear. The V gene's germline CDR1 is SGHTA and CDR2 FQGNSA. Trimming left V 2 bases short and J 5 bases short, with 9 bases between. The CDR3 consists of 14 residues. This CDR3 is CASSLSGSNEKLFF. CDR3 sequence (DNA): TGTGCCAGCAGCTTATCGGGTTCAAATGAAAAACTGTTTTTT.

The chain is built from TRBV7-9 and TRBJ1-2; 10 nucleotides align to TRBD1. J was trimmed by 6 bases and V by 6 bases; bases with no gene match: 1. This CDR3 is 12 amino acids long. Germline values: CDR1 SEHNR, CDR2 FQNEAQ (reference sequence). DNA of the CDR3: TGTGCCAGCAGGACAGGGGGCAATGGCTACACCTTC. Its translation: CASRTGGNGYTF.

This sequence joins TRBV7-9 and TRBJ1-2, with D hard to call. The germline V gene has CDR1 SEHNR and CDR2 FQNEAQ (reference sequence). The CDR3 is 14 residues long. V gave up 3 bases and J gave up 4 bases, with 12 bases separating them. The CDR3 protein is CASSLGGGRYGYTF. For the CDR3, the DNA is TGTGCCAGCAGCTTGGGAGGAGGTCGCTATGGCTACACCTTC.

The chain combines TRBV7-9 with TRBJ2-1; TRBD1 matches 8 bases. This CDR3 contains 15 residues. Germline V gene sequence: CDR1 SEHNR, CDR2 FQNEAQ (reference sequence). With 5 bases clipped from V and 7 bases from J, the junction kept 10 bases outside the gene matches. The CDR3 nucleotides are TGTGCCAGCAGCCCAGGGGGCTCCGGGTGGAATGAGCAGTTCTTC. Translating gives CASSPGGSGWNEQFF.

This sequence joins TRBV6-1 and TRBJ2-1; TRBD2 aligns across 12 bases. J lost 9 bases, V lost 0 bases, and 3 bases had no gene match. Looked up from germline, CDR1 is MNHNS and CDR2 is SASEGT. The CDR3 runs to 15 residues. The CDR3 bases are TGTGCCAGCAGTGAAGCGACTAGCGGGAGTACTGAGCAGTTCTTC. Its protein product is CASSEATSGSTEQFF.

The rearrangement joins TRBV6-5 to TRBJ1-1, with no clear D. Trimming stripped 4 bases from V and 1 base from J, with 7 bases between. The V gene's germline CDR1 is MNHEY and CDR2 SVGAGI. There are 13 residues in the CDR3. DNA for the CDR3: TGTGCCAGCAGTTGGGATAAGAACACTGAAGCTTTCTTT. Translated: CASSWDKNTEAFF.

The chain links TRBV14 to TRBJ1-5, with 10 nucleotides matching TRBD1. V dropped 1 base and J dropped 2; count of bases not matched to a gene: 8. Germline lookup yields CDR1 SGHDN and CDR2 FVKESK. The length of the CDR3 is 18 residues. CDR3 in DNA: TGTGCCAGCAGCCAAGTTGGACAGGGGGTGGGAGGCAATCAGCCCCAGCATTTT. Its translation is CASSQVGQGVGGNQPQHF.

This chain uses TRBV7-8 with TRBJ2-7; the match to TRBD2 covers 14 bases. V was pared by 1 base and J by 5 bases, with 7 bases of the junction left unmatched. The CDR3 length is 17 residues. CDR1 and CDR2 (germline): SGHVS, FQNEAQ. This chain's CDR3 is CASSLEVPGLAGDEQYF. For the CDR3, the DNA is TGTGCCAGCAGCTTAGAGGTCCCGGGACTAGCGGGAGACGAGCAGTACTTC. The variable domain in full, with the rest retrieved from reference TRBV7-8 and TRBJ2-7, is GAGVSQSPRYKVAKRGQDVALRCDPISGHVSLFWYQQALGQGPEFLTYFQNEAQLDKSGLPSDRFFAERPEGSVSTLKIQRTQQEDSAVYLCASSLEVPGLAGDEQYFGPGTRLTVT.

This chain joins TRBV5-1 and TRBJ2-1; 8 bases fit TRBD2. The CDR3 runs to 12 residues. Germline V gene sequence: CDR1 SGHRS, CDR2 YFSETQ. The junction had 3 bases not matched to a gene; V was cut back by 6 bases and J by 7 bases. The CDR3 sequence: CASIGGVNEQFF. The CDR3 DNA is TGCGCCAGCATCGGGGGGGTAAATGAGCAGTTCTTC.

V and J are TRBV25-1 and TRBJ2-1; the D is unclear. Trimming removed 3 bases at V and 6 bases at J, with 9 bases between. There are 13 residues in the CDR3. Germline V lookup: CDR1 MGHDK, CDR2 SYGVNS. The CDR3 DNA reads TGTGCCAGCAGTGAGCCCCACGTCAATGAGCAGTTCTTC. Its protein product is CASSEPHVNEQFF.

In regard to this clone: In the same sample, other DNA sequences code for this CDR3. The V and J genes are TRBV30 and TRBJ2-1; no clear D. V shed 2 bases and J shed 5 bases, with 7 bases lying between them. CDR3 length: 12 amino acids. Germline CDR1 is GTSNPN and CDR2 is SVGIG (reference sequence). CDR3 nucleotide sequence: TGTGCCTGGAGTCGAGCAAACAATGAGCAGTTCTTC. Encoded protein: CAWSRANNEQFF.

The chain links TRBV5-1 to TRBJ2-1; perhaps D is TRBD1 or TRBD2 (5 bases each). Between the trimmed V and J ends, which lost 0 bases and 0 bases, there was a span of 10 bases. Germline V gene sequence: CDR1 SGHRS, CDR2 YFSETQ. This CDR3 spans 16 amino acids. The CDR3 protein is CASSLAGARSYNEQFF. The CDR3 DNA reads TGCGCCAGCAGCTTGGCCGGGGCCCGCTCCTACAATGAGCAGTTCTTC.

The chain joins TRBV6-5 to TRBJ2-7; 12 bases agree with TRBD1. V was clipped by 6 bases and J by 6 bases; unmatched bases: 6. The CDR3 is 14 amino acids. CDR1 is MNHEY and CDR2 is SVGAGI in the germline V gene. CDR3 protein: CASSPGTGGGEQYF. The CDR3 DNA sequence: TGTGCCAGCAGCCCCGGGACAGGGGGCGGCGAGCAGTACTTC.

The chain employs TRBV5-1 and TRBJ2-7; either TRBD1 or TRBD2 may fit D (5 bases each). V lost 0 bases to trimming and J lost 2 bases, with 9 bases between them. The CDR3 runs 14 residues. Germline CDR1 reads SGHRS; CDR2 reads YFSETQ. The chain's CDR3 is CASSLVGTAYEQYF. The CDR3 coding sequence is TGCGCCAGCAGCTTGGTGGGGACGGCCTACGAGCAGTACTTC.

The chain joins TRBV18 to TRBJ2-5; maybe TRBD1 (5 bases). The V gene's germline CDR1 is KGHSH and CDR2 LQKENI. Trimming took off 3 bases at V and 4 bases at J, with 9 bases between the two ends. CDR3 length: 13 amino acids. This chain's CDR3 is CASSPGRAETQYF. In nucleotides, the CDR3 is TGTGCCAGCTCACCGGGCAGGGCAGAGACCCAGTACTTC.

The J gene is TRBJ2-1, the V gene TRBV19; 8 bases fit TRBD2. Looked up from germline, CDR1 is LNHDA and CDR2 is SQIVND (reference sequence). V lost 8 bases to trimming and J lost 12 bases; unmatched junction nucleotides: 15. The CDR3 runs 14 residues. CDR3 coding DNA: TGTGCCAGTGTCCCGGGACTAGTCCTGTATGGGCAGTTCTTC. Encoded protein: CASVPGLVLYGQFF.

The rearrangement links TRBV7-9 to TRBJ2-3; 7 bases agree with TRBD2. CDR1 SEHNR and CDR2 FQNEAQ come from the germline V gene (reference sequence). The CDR3 is 17 residues long. V gave up 4 bases and J gave up 1 base; unmatched junction bases: 11. The DNA of the CDR3 is TGTGCCAGCAGCTGGCGTAGGAGGGGAGGGGGCACAGATACGCAGTATTTT. Translation: CASSWRRRGGGTDTQYF.

This clone has just one count. The chain couples TRBV4-1 to TRBJ1-4; the D is unclear. Germline V lookup: CDR1 MGHRA, CDR2 YSYEKL. The CDR3 sequence is 13 residues long. Trimming took off 4 bases at V and 1 base at J, with 4 bases between the two ends. CDR3 in DNA: TGCGCCAGCAGCCGGGGAACTAATGAAAAACTGTTTTTT. Encoded protein: CASSRGTNEKLFF.

V and J are TRBV5-6 and TRBJ2-5; perhaps TRBD2 as D (6 bases). This CDR3 has 14 amino acids. The germline V gene has CDR1 SGHDT and CDR2 YYEEEE. Deletions cut 3 bases from V and 2 bases from J, with 11 bases between. CDR3 region: CASSYTAGQETQYF. DNA of the CDR3: TGTGCCAGCAGCTATACGGCGGGACAAGAGACCCAGTACTTC.

V usage is TRBV28 and J usage is TRBJ2-3; maybe TRBD1 (6 bases). V was pared by 6 bases and J by 9 bases, with 13 bases between. The CDR3 is 12 residues long. CDR1 is MDHEN and CDR2 is SYDVKM in the germline V gene. The CDR3 is CASSFRGGTQYF. Here the CDR3 DNA reads TGTGCCAGCAGCTTTCGTGGGGGCACGCAGTATTTT. Variable domain in full (rest from reference TRBV28 and TRBJ2-3): DVKVTQSSRYLVKRTGEKVFLECVQDMDHENMFWYRQDPGLGLRLIYFSYDVKMKEKGDIPEGYSVSREKKERFSLILESASTNQTSMYLCASSFRGGTQYFGPGTRLTVL.